This T cell receptor beta chain comes out of a study of blood T cell repertoires in COVID-19. Study-level background: T cells, B-cell-depleted T cells, or PBMCs supplied cDNA or gDNA.

The CDR3 loop spans 14 amino acids. With 5 bases clipped from V and 7 bases from J, the junction kept 7 bases outside the gene matches. Germline-derived CDR1 and CDR2 are MDHEN and SYDVKM. Profiled with immunoSEQ multiplex PCR; TCRdb holds only in-frame clones, not every one. Of 130,000 to 150,000 clones listed, around 90% are singletons. The sequenced material came from PBMCs or T cells enriched from blood (not recorded which). This clonotype originated in a woman aged 40 to 55 who had been exposed to COVID-19. V gene TRBV28 combines with J gene TRBJ1-2, with 10 bases fitting TRBD1. CDR3 residues: CASSPTGGWGGYTF. The CDR3 region has the DNA TGTGCCAGCAGTCCGACAGGGGGCTGGGGTGGCTACACCTTC.